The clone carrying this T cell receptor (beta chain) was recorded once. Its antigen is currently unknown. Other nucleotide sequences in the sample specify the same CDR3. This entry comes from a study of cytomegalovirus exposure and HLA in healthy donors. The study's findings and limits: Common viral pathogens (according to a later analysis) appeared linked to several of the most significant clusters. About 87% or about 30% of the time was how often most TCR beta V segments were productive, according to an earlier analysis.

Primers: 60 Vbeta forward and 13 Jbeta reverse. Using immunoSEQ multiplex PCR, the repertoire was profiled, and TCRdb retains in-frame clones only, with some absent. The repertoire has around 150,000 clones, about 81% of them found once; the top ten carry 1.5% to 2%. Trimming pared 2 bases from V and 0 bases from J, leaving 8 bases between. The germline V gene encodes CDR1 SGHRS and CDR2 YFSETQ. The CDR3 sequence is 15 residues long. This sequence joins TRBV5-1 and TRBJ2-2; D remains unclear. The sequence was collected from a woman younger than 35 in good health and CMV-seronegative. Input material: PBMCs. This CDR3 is CASSLPGTNTGELFF. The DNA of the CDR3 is TGCGCCAGCAGCTTACCAGGAACGAACACCGGGGAGCTGTTTTTT.